The 15 T cell receptor beta chains below all came from one sample that was sequenced in a study of T cells in localized non-small cell lung cancer. Produced via immunoSEQ multiplex PCR; TCRdb's table is partial and in-frame only. The sample holds about 25,000 clones, 70% to 90% seen once. The sequencing used peripheral blood, collected before any cancer treatment. These receptors were collected from a male donor at least 60 years old with stage II squamous cell lung carcinoma.

DNA of the CDR3: TGTGCCAGCAGTGCTCAGGGGCTCTACGAGCAGTACTTC. It yields the protein CASSAQGLYEQYF. The rearrangement uses TRBV25-1 and TRBJ2-7, with a weak D call TRBD1 (6 bases). Germline CDR1 reads MGHDK; CDR2 reads SYGVNS. The germline V and J ends were trimmed by 4 bases and 3 bases, with 10 bases remaining between them. This CDR3 region has 13 residues.

The chain couples TRBV30 to TRBJ2-2; 11 nucleotides line up with TRBD2. Germline assignment: CDR1 GTSNPN and CDR2 SVGIG (reference sequence). V lost 6 bases and J lost 1; bases outside the gene matches: 7. The CDR3 has 16 amino acids. The CDR3 reads CACRWGTSGNTGELFF. As DNA, the CDR3 is TGTGCCTGTCGGTGGGGGACTAGCGGGAACACCGGGGAGCTGTTTTTT.

This chain uses TRBV9 with TRBJ2-1, with TRBD1 as a possible D gene (8 bases). V shed 4 bases and J shed 3 bases, with 14 bases lying between them. Per germline, CDR1 SGDLS and CDR2 YYNGEE. The CDR3 runs 15 residues. CDR3 region: CASSLQGEGYNEQFF. The CDR3 coding sequence is TGTGCCAGCAGCTTACAGGGGGAGGGCTACAATGAGCAGTTCTTC.

This chain connects TRBV28 to TRBJ1-6; D unclear. Germline V gene data show CDR1 as MDHEN and CDR2 as SYDVKM. V shed 4 bases and J shed 10 bases, with 23 bases lying between them. CDR3 length: 17 amino acids. CDR3 protein: CASSSLGRAPASSPLHF. CDR3 DNA sequence: TGTGCCAGCAGTTCCCTAGGGAGGGCCCCGGCTAGCTCACCCCTCCACTTT.

A single count supports this clone. The chain is built from TRBV19 and TRBJ1-4; 7 bases match TRBD1. The CDR3 runs 14 residues. Per germline, CDR1 LNHDA and CDR2 SQIVND (reference sequence). The junction had 9 bases not matched to a gene; V was cut back by 7 bases and J by 7 bases. The CDR3 here is CASTKGAGIEKLFF. CDR3 coding DNA: TGTGCCAGTACTAAGGGGGCCGGCATTGAAAAACTGTTTTTT.

The chain joins TRBV9 to TRBJ2-3, with D perhaps assigned TRBD1 or TRBD2 (5 bases each). Trimming shortened V by 0 bases and J by 2 bases, and 10 bases separated the two germline ends. Germline CDR1 is SGDLS and CDR2 is YYNGEE. The length of the CDR3 is 15 residues. The DNA for the CDR3 is TGTGCCAGCAGCGTAGGGCAGGGACCCACAGATACGCAGTATTTT. Translation: CASSVGQGPTDTQYF.

V and J are TRBV6-6 and TRBJ1-5; 7 bases match TRBD1. The germline V gene encodes CDR1 MNHNY and CDR2 SVGAGI (reference sequence). The CDR3 length is 15 residues. Trimming at V came to 6 bases and at J to 1 base, leaving 6 bases not matched to a gene. CDR3 sequence: CASSPPGQSNQPQHF. Written as DNA, the CDR3 is TGTGCCAGCAGCCCACCGGGACAGAGCAATCAGCCCCAGCATTTT.

The genes are TRBV7-3 and TRBJ2-3; perhaps TRBD2 as D (6 bases). This CDR3 has 15 amino acids. Germline CDR1 and CDR2: SGHTA and FQGTGA. V was trimmed by 2 bases and J by 4 bases, leaving 13 bases between them. CDR3 sequence reads: CASSLDAGQADTQYF. For the CDR3, the DNA is TGTGCCAGCAGCTTAGATGCGGGGCAGGCAGATACGCAGTATTTT.

DNA for the CDR3: TGTGCCAGCAGCTTAGGGTTCAGACAGGGGGGTCAGCCCCAGCATTTT. Translation: CASSLGFRQGGQPQHF. The chain has TRBV7-8 and TRBJ1-5; 9 bases fit TRBD1. V lost 1 base and J lost 6; bases outside the gene matches: 7. Per germline, CDR1 SGHVS and CDR2 FQNEAQ. This CDR3 spans 16 amino acids.

J is TRBJ2-3 and V is TRBV4-3; D is unclear. The V end lost 1 base, the J end lost 3 bases, and 5 bases lay between the germline ends. The CDR3 consists of 13 residues. Per the germline V gene, CDR1 is LGHNA and CDR2 is YSLEER. The CDR3 bases are TGCGCCAGCAGCCAAGCACATACAGATACGCAGTATTTT. Protein product: CASSQAHTDTQYF.

The chain is built from TRBV12-5 and TRBJ2-6; no clear D gene. CDR1 is LGHNT, CDR2 FRNRAP, per germline. Between the trimmed V and J ends, which lost 5 bases and 3 bases, there was a span of 5 bases. CDR3 length: 13 residues. The CDR3 sequence is CASGLGGANVLTF. The CDR3 nucleotides read TGTGCTAGTGGTCTGGGTGGGGCCAACGTCCTGACTTTC.

The gene calls are TRBV5-6 and TRBJ1-2; tentative D call: TRBD1 (5 bases). Trimming pared 5 bases from V and 5 bases from J, leaving 19 bases between. Germline-derived CDR1 and CDR2 are SGHDT and YYEEEE. The CDR3 runs 15 residues. CDR3: CASRSRGERLYGYTF. CDR3 in DNA: TGTGCCAGCAGGTCAAGAGGGGAGAGGTTATATGGCTACACCTTC.

The chain employs TRBV19 and TRBJ2-1; D gene ambiguous. CDR1 is LNHDA and CDR2 is SQIVND in the germline V gene (reference sequence). V was shortened by 3 bases and J by 6 bases, with 3 bases between the two germline ends. The CDR3 covers 11 residues. The CDR3 sequence is CASSMSNEQFF. CDR3 in DNA: TGTGCCAGTAGTATGTCCAATGAGCAGTTCTTC. The complete variable domain, with remaining parts taken from reference TRBV19 and TRBJ2-1, reads DGGITQSPKYLFRKEGQNVTLSCEQNLNHDAMYWYRQDPGQGLRLIYYSQIVNDFQKGDIAEGYSVSREKKESFPLTVTSAQKNPTAFYLCASSMSNEQFFGPGTRLTVL.

The chain carries TRBV6-1 and TRBJ2-3; possible D gene TRBD2, 5 bases. This CDR3 region has 14 residues. Trimming removed 6 bases from V and 1 base from J, with 11 bases in between. Germline loops: CDR1 MNHNS, CDR2 SASEGT. Here the CDR3 DNA reads TGTGCCAGCAGGTTCTGGCGGGGCACAGATACGCAGTATTTT. Protein sequence: CASRFWRGTDTQYF.

The gene calls are TRBV30 and TRBJ1-2; D is uncertain. V lost 2 bases and J 4 bases, leaving 11 bases between the germline ends. This CDR3 has 13 amino acids. Germline values: CDR1 GTSNPN, CDR2 SVGIG (reference sequence). The CDR3 DNA sequence: TGTGCCTGGAGTCCCGCCCCGAGCTATGGCTACACCTTC. Its translation is CAWSPAPSYGYTF.